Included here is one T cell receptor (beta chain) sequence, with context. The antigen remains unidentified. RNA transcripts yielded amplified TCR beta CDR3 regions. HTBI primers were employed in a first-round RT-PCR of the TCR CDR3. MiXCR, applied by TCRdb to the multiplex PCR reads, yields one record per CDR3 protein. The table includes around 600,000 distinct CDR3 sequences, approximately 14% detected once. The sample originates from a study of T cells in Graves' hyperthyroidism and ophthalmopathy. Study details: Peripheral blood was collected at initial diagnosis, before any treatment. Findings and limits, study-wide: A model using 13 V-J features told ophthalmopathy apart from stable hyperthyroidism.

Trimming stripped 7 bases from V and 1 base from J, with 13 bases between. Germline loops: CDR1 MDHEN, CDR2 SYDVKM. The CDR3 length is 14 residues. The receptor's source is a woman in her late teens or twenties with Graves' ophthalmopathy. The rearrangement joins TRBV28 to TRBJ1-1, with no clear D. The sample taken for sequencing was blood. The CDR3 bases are TGTGCCAGCATCCCAGCCCGACAGAACACTGAAGCTTTCTTT. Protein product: CASIPARQNTEAFF. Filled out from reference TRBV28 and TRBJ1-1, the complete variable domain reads DVKVTQSSRYLVKRTGEKVFLECVQDMDHENMFWYRQDPGLGLRLIYFSYDVKMKEKGDIPEGYSVSREKKERFSLILESASTNQTSMYLCASIPARQNTEAFFGQGTRLTVV.